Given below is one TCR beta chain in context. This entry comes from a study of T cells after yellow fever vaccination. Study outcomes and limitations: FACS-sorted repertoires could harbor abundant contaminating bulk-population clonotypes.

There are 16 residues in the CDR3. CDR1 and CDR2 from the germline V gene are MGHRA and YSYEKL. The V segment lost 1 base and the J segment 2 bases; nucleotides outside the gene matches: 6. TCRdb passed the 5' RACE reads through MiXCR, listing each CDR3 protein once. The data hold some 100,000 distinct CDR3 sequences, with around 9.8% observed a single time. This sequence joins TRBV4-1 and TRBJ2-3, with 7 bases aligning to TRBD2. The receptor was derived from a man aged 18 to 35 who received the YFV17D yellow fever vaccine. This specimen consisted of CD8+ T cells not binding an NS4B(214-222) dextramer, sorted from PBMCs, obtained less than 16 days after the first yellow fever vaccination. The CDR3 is CASSQVLTSPTDTQYF. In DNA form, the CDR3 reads TGCGCCAGCAGCCAAGTTCTGACTAGCCCCACAGATACGCAGTATTTT.